Listed here are 24 T cell receptor beta chains from one sample, sequenced in a study of shared clonotypes between healthy human individuals. Sequencing used immunoSEQ multiplex PCR; TCRdb keeps in-frame clones, though not all of them. The sample yields fewer than 850,000 clones, just over 95% seen once. CD45RO-negative, CCR7-selected cells formed the naive CD8 fraction, which excluded terminally differentiated effector memory CD45RA+ cells. The sequenced material came from naive CD8+ T cells sorted from blood. The receptor source for this set is a man aged 30 to 39 in good health.

V is TRBV7-9 and J is TRBJ2-7; D unclear. CDR3 length equals 13 residues. The germline V gene encodes CDR1 SEHNR and CDR2 FQNEAQ (reference sequence). V lost 5 bases, J lost 7 bases, and 15 bases lay in between. This CDR3 is CASSTTPSREQYF. DNA of the CDR3: TGTGCCAGCAGCACCACACCCTCGCGGGAGCAGTACTTC.

The chain links TRBV11-3 to TRBJ1-5, with D unresolved. The CDR3 consists of 18 residues. V was cut by 5 bases and J by 1 base, with 21 bases left in between. Looked up from germline, CDR1 is SGHNT and CDR2 is YENEEA. The CDR3 spells CASSVGPRYILSNQPQHF. In DNA form, the CDR3 reads TGTGCCAGCAGCGTCGGTCCCCGGTACATCCTAAGCAATCAGCCCCAGCATTTT.

The V call is TRBV28, the J call TRBJ2-7; the D is unclear. The CDR3 contains 14 residues. Trimming stripped 5 bases from V and 5 bases from J, with 16 bases between. CDR1 and CDR2 from the germline V gene are MDHEN and SYDVKM. The CDR3 DNA reads TGTGCCAGCAGTGCTCCGAGAATTGTCAACGAGCAGTACTTC. Protein product: CASSAPRIVNEQYF. The full variable domain, with the rest looked up from reference TRBV28 and TRBJ2-7, is DVKVTQSSRYLVKRTGEKVFLECVQDMDHENMFWYRQDPGLGLRLIYFSYDVKMKEKGDIPEGYSVSREKKERFSLILESASTNQTSMYLCASSAPRIVNEQYFGPGTRLTVT.

This clone was detected only once. This rearrangement joins TRBV9 to TRBJ2-3; 7 nucleotides align to TRBD2. The CDR3 loop spans 16 amino acids. CDR1 and CDR2 from the germline V gene are SGDLS and YYNGEE. With V trimmed by 4 bases and J by 1 base, 9 bases remained unmatched. The CDR3: CASSPLGGSRTDTQYF. The DNA for the CDR3 is TGTGCCAGCAGCCCCCTCGGCGGGAGTCGCACAGATACGCAGTATTTT.

V is TRBV10-1 and J is TRBJ2-7; D is unclear. The V end lost 0 bases, the J end lost 3 bases, and 12 bases lay between the germline ends. This CDR3 spans 15 amino acids. Germline V gives CDR1 WNHNN, CDR2 SYGVQD (reference sequence). CDR3 nucleotides: TGCGCCAGCAGTGAGTCCCCCCATGGGGACTACGAGCAGTACTTC. It yields the protein CASSESPHGDYEQYF.

The rearrangement links TRBV28 to TRBJ2-7, with TRBD1 identical over 10 bases. Per germline, CDR1 MDHEN and CDR2 SYDVKM. With V trimmed by 5 bases and J by 2 bases, 3 bases remained unmatched. The CDR3 is 14 amino acids. The CDR3 is CASSAGTGAYEQYF. CDR3 DNA: TGTGCCAGCAGTGCCGGGACAGGGGCCTACGAGCAGTACTTC.

The chain uses TRBV9 and TRBJ1-2, with D maybe TRBD1 (5 bases). Trimming removed 4 bases at V and 7 bases at J, with 11 bases between. The germline CDR1 and CDR2 sequences are SGDLS and YYNGEE. The CDR3 consists of 12 residues. The CDR3: CASSPDQGGYTF. CDR3 bases: TGTGCCAGCAGCCCAGATCAGGGTGGCTACACCTTC.

About this clone: The same CDR3 can be traced to other DNA sequences in this sample. The rearrangement uses TRBV6-5 and TRBJ2-7; D gene ambiguous. V was cut by 0 bases and J by 7 bases, with 13 bases left in between. From germline, CDR1 is MNHEY and CDR2 SVGAGI. The CDR3 spans 14 residues. The CDR3 here is CASSYSSGAYEQYF. CDR3 coding DNA: TGTGCCAGCAGTTACTCGAGTGGCGCGTATGAGCAGTACTTC.

This chain's CDR3 is CASSSRGPDKETQYF. The CDR3 DNA is TGTGCCAGCAGCTCGAGGGGGCCAGATAAAGAGACCCAGTACTTC. The chain is built from TRBV11-2 and TRBJ2-5; 7 bases fit TRBD1. The germline gives CDR1 SGHAT, CDR2 FQNNGV. Trimming removed 4 bases from V and 3 bases from J; junction bases left unmatched: 8. The CDR3 is 15 residues long.

J is TRBJ2-1 and V is TRBV28; 8 bases match TRBD2. Germline CDR1 MDHEN, CDR2 SYDVKM. V shed 5 bases, J shed 7 bases, and the junction held 4 bases outside the gene matches. The CDR3 has 13 residues. The CDR3 protein is CASSAGGGNEQFF. CDR3 nucleotide sequence: TGTGCCAGCAGTGCCGGGGGGGGTAATGAGCAGTTCTTC.

The chain couples TRBV6-5 to TRBJ2-1; TRBD2 agrees at 7 bases. The CDR3 spans 15 residues. Germline-derived CDR1 and CDR2 are MNHEY and SVGAGI. J lost 6 bases, V lost 6 bases, and 11 bases had no gene match. CDR3 DNA sequence: TGTGCCAGCAGCCGGAGCGGGAAAGTCGGCAATGAGCAGTTCTTC. It translates to CASSRSGKVGNEQFF.

V is TRBV27 and J is TRBJ2-7; D is possibly TRBD2 (6 bases). The length of the CDR3 is 13 residues. Trimming removed 5 bases from V and 9 bases from J, with 17 bases in between. CDR1 is MNHEY and CDR2 is SMNVEV in the germline V gene (reference sequence). CDR3 in DNA: TGTGCCAGCAGTCCCGGACCGTTCGGGGGGCAGTACTTC. Its translation: CASSPGPFGGQYF.

The rearrangement joins TRBV27 to TRBJ2-1, with TRBD2 identical over 9 bases. The CDR3 extends over 15 amino acids. CDR1 and CDR2 (germline): MNHEY, SMNVEV (reference sequence). Trimming at V came to 2 bases and at J to 7 bases, leaving 6 bases not matched to a gene. The CDR3 nucleotides read TGTGCCAGCAGTTTAAGGGCGGGAGGGTTTAATGAGCAGTTCTTC. It specifies CASSLRAGGFNEQFF.

On this clone: Other nucleotide sequences in the sample specify the same CDR3. The V and J genes are TRBV19 and TRBJ2-1, with D hard to call. The CDR3 is 11 amino acids. The ends were cut back, 1 base at V and 7 bases at J, with 2 bases in the middle. Germline loops: CDR1 LNHDA, CDR2 SQIVND (reference sequence). The CDR3 DNA is TGTGCCAGTAGTATAGGGAATGAGCAGTTCTTC. Its translation is CASSIGNEQFF.

The rearrangement links TRBV9 to TRBJ2-1; 7 nucleotides agree with TRBD1. V shed 3 bases and J 4 bases; nucleotides not matched to a gene: 7. The germline V gene has CDR1 SGDLS and CDR2 YYNGEE. CDR3 size: 15 residues. The CDR3 coding sequence is TGTGCCAGCAGCGAAGCGACAGGGATGTACAATGAGCAGTTCTTC. Encoded protein: CASSEATGMYNEQFF.

The CDR3 coding sequence is TGTGCCAGCAGCTTGGACGCCCGCAATCAGCCCCAGCATTTT. Its protein is CASSLDARNQPQHF. This chain joins TRBV7-9 and TRBJ1-5; no reliable D call. Per the germline V gene, CDR1 is SEHNR and CDR2 is FQNEAQ (reference sequence). This CDR3 is 14 amino acids long. Trimming pared 3 bases from V and 2 bases from J, leaving 8 bases between.

V gene TRBV29-1 combines with J gene TRBJ2-1; 11 bases map to TRBD2. The length of the CDR3 is 17 residues. Germline loops: CDR1 SQVTM, CDR2 ANQGSEA. The V gene end was trimmed by 0 bases and the J gene end by 3 bases; junction bases not matched to a gene: 7. DNA for the CDR3: TGCAGCGTTGAAGATCTAGGGCTAGCGGGAGGCTACAATGAGCAGTTCTTC. It specifies CSVEDLGLAGGYNEQFF.

V and J are TRBV29-1 and TRBJ2-1, with a tentative D call TRBD2 (6 bases). This CDR3 has 17 residues. CDR1 is SQVTM and CDR2 is ANQGSEA in the germline V gene. V was cut by 0 bases and J by 4 bases, with 19 bases left in between. CDR3 protein: CSVEDHDQAGPYNEQFF. DNA of the CDR3: TGCAGCGTTGAAGATCACGACCAAGCGGGCCCTTACAATGAGCAGTTCTTC.

V gene TRBV6-1 combines with J gene TRBJ2-7; D unresolved. The germline V gene encodes CDR1 MNHNS and CDR2 SASEGT. V was trimmed by 6 bases and J by 2 bases, leaving 17 bases between them. The CDR3 is made up of 15 amino acids. CDR3 residues: CASSKRSVQAYEQYF. The CDR3, as DNA: TGTGCCAGCAGCAAACGGTCTGTACAAGCCTACGAGCAGTACTTC.

This rearrangement joins TRBV6-1 to TRBJ2-1, with D perhaps TRBD1 (6 bases). In germline, CDR1 is MNHNS, CDR2 SASEGT. The CDR3 consists of 15 residues. V dropped 3 bases and J dropped 6 bases, with 15 bases sitting between them. The chain's CDR3 is CASSDQGSPINEQFF. The CDR3 bases are TGTGCCAGCAGTGATCAGGGGAGCCCTATCAATGAGCAGTTCTTC.

A remark on this clone: The same CDR3 can be traced to other DNA sequences in this sample. J is TRBJ1-1 and V is TRBV7-9, with D uncertain. The germline gives CDR1 SEHNR, CDR2 FQNEAQ (reference sequence). The CDR3 totals 12 residues. V gave up 1 base and J gave up 7 bases, with 7 bases separating them. CDR3 protein: CASSLVGNEAFF. The DNA of the CDR3 is TGTGCCAGCAGCTTAGTAGGGAATGAAGCTTTCTTT.

This chain uses TRBV15 with TRBJ2-7; maybe TRBD1 (5 bases). Germline CDR1 reads LNHNV; CDR2 reads YYDKDF (reference sequence). V lost 0 bases to trimming and J lost 3 bases, with 15 bases between them. The CDR3 has 16 residues. The CDR3 is CATSRDLRGLGYEQYF. For the CDR3, the DNA is TGTGCCACCAGCAGAGATCTAAGGGGATTAGGCTACGAGCAGTACTTC.

The chain joins TRBV6-5 to TRBJ2-7, with D possibly matching TRBD1 (5 bases). Germline values: CDR1 MNHEY, CDR2 SVGAGI. Trimming took off 8 bases at V and 3 bases at J, with 8 bases between the two ends. The CDR3 is made up of 11 amino acids. For the CDR3, the DNA is TGTGCCAGCGCCCAGGGCTACGAGCAGTACTTC. This translates into CASAQGYEQYF.

Concerning this clone: Within the sample, other DNA sequences also encode this same CDR3. The chain joins TRBV6-1 to TRBJ2-7; the match to TRBD2 covers 12 bases. CDR3 length: 15 residues. V shed 4 bases and J 1 base; nucleotides not matched to a gene: 2. CDR1 MNHNS and CDR2 SASEGT come from the germline V gene. CDR3 DNA sequence: TGTGCCAGCAGTGGAGGACTAGCGGGATCCTACGAGCAGTACTTC. Its protein is CASSGGLAGSYEQYF.